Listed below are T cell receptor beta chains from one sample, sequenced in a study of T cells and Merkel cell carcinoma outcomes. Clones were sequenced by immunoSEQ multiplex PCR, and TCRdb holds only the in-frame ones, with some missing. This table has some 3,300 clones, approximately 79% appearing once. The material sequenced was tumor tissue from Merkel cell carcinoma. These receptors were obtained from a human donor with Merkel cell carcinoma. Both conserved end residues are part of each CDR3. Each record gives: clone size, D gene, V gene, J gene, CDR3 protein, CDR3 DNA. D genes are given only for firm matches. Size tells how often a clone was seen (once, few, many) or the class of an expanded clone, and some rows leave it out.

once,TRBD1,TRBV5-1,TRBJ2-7,CASSLDLTGGSYEQYF,TGCGCCAGCAGCTTGGACCTGACAGGGGGCTCCTACGAGCAGTACTTC
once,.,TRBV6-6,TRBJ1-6,CASTPGLYNSPLHF,TGTGCCAGCACCCCGGGTCTCTATAATTCACCCCTCCACTTT
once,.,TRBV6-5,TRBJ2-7,CASSGPYPYEQYF,TGTGCCAGCTCGGGACCCTACCCCTACGAGCAGTACTTC
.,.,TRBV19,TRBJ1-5,CASSPREGYGNQPQHF,TGTGCCAGTAGTCCCCGAGAGGGTTATGGCAATCAGCCCCAGCATTTT
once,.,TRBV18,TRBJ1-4,CASSPLSWATNEKLFF,TGTGCCAGCTCACCATTAAGTTGGGCAACTAATGAAAAACTGTTTTTT
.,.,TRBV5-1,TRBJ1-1,CASSTAETGGLTEAFF,TGCGCCAGCAGTACGGCGGAAACAGGAGGGCTCACTGAAGCTTTCTTT
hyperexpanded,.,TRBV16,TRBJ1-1,CASSQGQVNTEAFF,TGTGCCAGCAGCCAAGGTCAGGTGAACACTGAAGCTTTCTTT
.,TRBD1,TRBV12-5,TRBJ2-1,CASGLVQGAYNEQFF,TGTGCTAGTGGTTTGGTACAGGGGGCCTACAATGAGCAGTTCTTC
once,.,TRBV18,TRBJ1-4,CASSPLLDRPNEKLFF,TGTGCCAGCTCACCGCTCTTGGACAGACCTAATGAAAAACTGTTTTTT
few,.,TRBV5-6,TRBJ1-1,CASSLDLGAGVNTEAFF,TGTGCCAGCAGCTTGGATCTGGGGGCAGGAGTGAACACTGAAGCTTTCTTT
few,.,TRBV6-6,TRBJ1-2,CASTDTTRQRGYTF,TGTGCCAGCACCGATACTACAAGGCAGCGTGGCTACACCTTC
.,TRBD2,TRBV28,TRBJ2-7,CASGIYYEQYF,TGTGCAAGCGGGATTTATTACGAGCAGTACTTC
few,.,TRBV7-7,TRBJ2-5,CASSLEPGGQETQYF,TGTGCCAGCAGCTTAGAGCCCGGGGGCCAAGAGACCCAGTACTTC
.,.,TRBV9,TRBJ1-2,CASSVGGRSGYTF,TGTGCCAGCAGCGTAGGGGGACGCTCTGGCTACACCTTC
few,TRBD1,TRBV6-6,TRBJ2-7,CASSYKGQGASYEQYF,TGTGCCAGCAGTTATAAAGGACAGGGTGCGTCCTACGAGCAGTACTTC
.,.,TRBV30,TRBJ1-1,CAWSLSFRAKNTEAFF,TGTGCCTGGAGCCTCTCGTTCCGGGCTAAGAACACTGAAGCTTTCTTT
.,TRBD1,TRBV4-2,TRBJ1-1,CASSQHRGLGEAFF,TGTGCCAGCAGCCAACACAGGGGGCTGGGTGAAGCTTTCTTT